This TCR beta chain was retrieved from a study of cytomegalovirus exposure and HLA in healthy donors (dated by TCRdb to 2016 to 2017). For the study in its entirety: In an earlier analysis of 550 to 750 of the donors, 250 to 350 Gb of sequence data and 117 million unique TCR beta sequences from some 170 million T cells were reported. Donor age, sex, ethnicity and CMV serostatus were collected together with the repertoire data. The study aimed to test whether cataloging public T cell receptors could reveal signatures of past pathogen exposure. Roughly 320 gigabases of sequencing data and around 80 million unique TCR sequences made up an early release that covered nearly 650 HLA-typed donors. Among some 400 genotyped donors of the cohort, an average of approximately 220,000 unique TCR beta nucleotide sequences was sequenced per donor, of which 15% to 20% were non-productive. High-throughput TCR immunosequencing, statistical association of individual TCRs with disease status, and machine learning were combined to predict cytomegalovirus infection status. Of the 300 to 400 genotyped donors, over 65% fell in the genetic ancestry cluster associated with self-reported Caucasian donors. Because of strong linkage in the cohort, roughly five DR-DQ haplotypes were treated as single units for association and clustering. The study profiled the T cell repertoires of around 700 subjects by immunosequencing and related them to cytomegalovirus serostatus. Besides the first cohort of under 700 subjects, a separate validation cohort made up of roughly 120 different subjects was used. The later analysis used no new phenotypic data to find candidate immune exposures, relying instead on TCR beta sequences and their occurrence across donors. A later genetic analysis took genome-wide SNP genotypes for about three fifths of the 666 donors and used that subset as a discovery cohort. HLA typing included class I and class II loci at four-digit resolution. Every repertoire in the discovery cohort had been generated on one and the same sequencing platform. In an earlier analysis of a few hundred of the donors, high-throughput TCR beta sequencing was used to judge whether each TCR beta V gene segment behaved as functional or pseudogenic. The number of typed donors differed by locus: about 629-640 for A, B, C, DRB1 and DQB1; approximately 520 for DQA1; around 580 for DPA1; and some 470 for DPB1. To study patterns of TCR occurrence, a later analysis re-analyzed previously published TCR beta repertoires from hundreds of donors and added high-resolution HLA genotyping.

Study-wide conclusions, independent of this receptor: A later analysis associated 16,951 TCR beta sequences with specific HLA alleles at a false discovery rate of 0.05. The authors suggested that the approach could potentially be generalized to other disease states and immunological phenotypes. Because HLA typing was missing for some donors at each locus, association tests included only the typed subset. While some public TCRs were present in many individuals, most TCR sequences turned up only very rarely across donors. V-gene and J-gene trimming of TCR beta chains was associated with a missense DCLRE1C variant in a later genetic analysis, and the association was replicated in an independent cohort. Roughly uniform sequencing depth across donors was assumed in presence/absence analyses, although this assumption may not hold. In a later analysis, the rate of TCR association differed among HLA loci, with DRB1 alleles having the most associated TCRs and HLA-C alleles having the fewest. According to a later genetic analysis, donors in an Asian-associated ancestry cluster had fewer N-insertions in productive TCRs than the roughly 670-donor mean. A later analysis reported that several top co-occurrence clusters appeared linked to parvovirus B19, influenza, CMV and Epstein-Barr virus. Because the 87-base-pair reads could not distinguish some IMGT-functional V segments, including TRBV6-2 and TRBV6-3, those segments were excluded. Only TCR beta chains were sequenced in this cohort, and the absence of alpha or paired-chain data limited detectable features. A few of the identified cytomegalovirus-associated TCR beta chains were confirmed in vitro to be specific for cytomegalovirus antigens. The classifier was reported to diagnose cytomegalovirus status with high specificity and sensitivity in both the original and validation cohorts. When HLA alleles, especially DR and DQ, strongly co-occurred, attributing TCR associations to individual alleles was difficult. A total of fewer than 200 TCR beta chains were listed by the study as associated with cytomegalovirus. CMV serostatus was the only immune exposure information available for the cohort. Broadly in line with IMGT annotations, most TCR beta V segments showed up in productive rearrangements about 90% or about 30% of the time in an earlier analysis of under 700 of the donors. A further reported finding was that TCR beta sequences accurately predicted the HLA-A and HLA-B alleles for most subjects in the first cohort. According to a later analysis, most CMV-associated TCR beta chains appeared to be HLA-restricted, and the HLA associations seemed to be driven largely by CMV exposure. Approximately 18 rarely observed V segments, including chromosome 9 orphons, were excluded from the earlier analysis of about 610 of the donors because counts were too low. A cluster of highly shared sequence variants was judged likely to represent a technical artifact of the sequencing pipeline. Compared with equally common non-associated chains, HLA-associated TCR beta chains in a later analysis were more clonally expanded and had lower generation probabilities. Linkage disequilibrium might explain the correlated functional status among segregating V segments, but an unknown experimental factor could not be excluded.

The cohort was made up of around 720 healthy bone marrow donors. At the time of sampling, every cohort member was nominally healthy, though immune exposures that went unrecorded were likely present. The donor tested CMV seropositive, placing the donor among the roughly 300 seropositive members of the cohort. A peripheral blood sample was collected from each donor, and TCR beta sequencing was performed on peripheral blood mononuclear cells. The Qiagen DNeasy Blood Extraction Kit was used to extract genomic DNA from the blood cell samples. Libraries were made using the immunoSEQ multiplex PCR assay. A mixture of 60 forward primers for TCR Vbeta segments and 13 reverse primers for TCR Jbeta segments was used in the multiplex PCR. A multiplex PCR assay on genomic DNA amplified the CDR3 region of rearranged TCR beta genes. The amplified TCR beta libraries were sequenced on the Illumina HiSeq System as 87-base-pair reads. Per the source publication's procedure: A later analysis tallied 80 million to 95 million unique TCR beta chains across the approximately 670 repertoires, and some 12 million of those chains were shared by two or more donors. A nearest-neighbor algorithm error-corrected the raw reads and collapsed the reads into unique sequences, merging closely related sequences to remove PCR and sequencing errors. CDR3 sequences were aligned to IMGT reference sequences to assign V, D and J gene segments. For a sequence to be retained, a match of at least six nucleotides was required to both a V gene segment and a J gene segment. A rearrangement counted as productive if the CDR3 had no stop codons and remained in frame with V and J, and every other rearrangement counted as non-productive. Following IMGT convention, CDR3 was defined as the stretch from the second conserved V-encoded cysteine to the conserved J-encoded phenylalanine. The earlier analysis of about 610 of the donors excluded sequences that lacked an unambiguous match to a single V gene segment. In an earlier analysis of several hundred of the donors, V segments were called functional above 56.7% productive rearrangements and were called segregating when the between-donor standard deviation exceeded 5%. A statistical classification framework was built to diagnose cytomegalovirus status from the catalog of TCR beta chain sequences. In a later analysis, V and J genes were assigned by comparing TCR nucleotide sequences against IMGT/GENE-DB human TR gene sequences. Using the TCRdist pipeline, a later analysis assigned CDR3 sequences along with most-parsimonious VDJ recombination scenarios. A later analysis defined each TCR beta chain by its CDR3 amino acid sequence plus V-gene family, and excluded reads lacking a unique V-gene family. A later analysis removed 600 or so highly shared, low-generation-probability nucleotide sequences to deal with suspected cross-contamination and a sequencing artifact. In a later analysis, a clonal expansion index for each public chain was calculated from normalized within-repertoire ranks of inferred template counts. Generation probabilities in a later analysis came from a VDJ recombination model fitted to out-of-frame rearrangements, and those results were checked against IGoR. In a later analysis, TCR-TCR, TCR-HLA and TCR-CMV co-occurrence was scored with hypergeometric tests, and a repertoire-size bias correction was applied to TCR pairs. To estimate false discovery rates, a later analysis permuted the HLA or CMV assignments 20 times. A later analysis grouped co-occurring TCRs with DBSCAN, adding TCRdist sequence similarity when clustering within HLA-allele-positive subsets. Repertoires with fewer than 30,000 or more than 120,000 public chains were left out of co-occurrence clustering, as were about five repertoires with anomalous nucleotide sharing. This immuneACCESS table, as held by TCRdb, lists in-frame sequences with V and J called but not all clones. Of the missing ones, under half trace to an unresolved V gene in checked studies; the others have no known cause. V and J calls and clone size come straight from that table; D and trimming were deduced from the DNA. This sample gives over 150,000 clones in total; about four fifths of them show up just once. Clones ranked in the top ten supply around 7.2% of the sample.

In regard to this clone: Its antigen specificity is not known. Nothing much larger sits one base from this clone, and base qualities are not available.

The germline V gene yields SGHTA for CDR1 and FQGNSA for CDR2. V has 1 base trimmed and J has 5 bases trimmed; junction bases matching no gene number 12. The CDR3 goes from the cysteine to the phenylalanine over 19 residues. The entry retains the CDR3 DNA only, 57 bases that are in frame from base 1. This TCR was sampled from a man aged 25 to 40 in good health and CMV-seropositive. The sequencing input was PBMCs. The V and J segments used are TRBV7-2 and TRBJ2-5, and 14 junctional nucleotides match TRBD2. The CDR3 here reads CASSLVGTSGRALQETQYF. The bases read TGTGCCAGCAGCTTAGTTGGGACTAGCGGGAGAGCCCTCCAGGAGACCCAGTACTTC.